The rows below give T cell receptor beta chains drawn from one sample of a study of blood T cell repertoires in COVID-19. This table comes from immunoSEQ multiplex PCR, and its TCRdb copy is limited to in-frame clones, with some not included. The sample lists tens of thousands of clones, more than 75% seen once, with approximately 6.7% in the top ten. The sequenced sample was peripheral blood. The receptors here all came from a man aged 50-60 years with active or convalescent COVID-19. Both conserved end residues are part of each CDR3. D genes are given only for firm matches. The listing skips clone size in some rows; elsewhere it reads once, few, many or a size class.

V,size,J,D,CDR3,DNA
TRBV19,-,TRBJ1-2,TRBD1,CASTRAGGPQGYGYTF,TGTGCCAGTACGAGGGCAGGGGGACCCCAAGGGTATGGCTACACCTTC
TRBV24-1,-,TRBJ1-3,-,CATASSGNTIYF,TGTGCCACCGCTAGCTCTGGAAACACCATATATTTT
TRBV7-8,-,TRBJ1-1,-,CASSSQGQGTEAFF,TGTGCCAGCAGCTCGCAGGGGCAGGGCACTGAAGCTTTCTTT
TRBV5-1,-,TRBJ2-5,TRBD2,CASSSSGTSGGETQYF,TGCGCCAGCAGCTCGTCCGGGACTAGCGGGGGAGAGACCCAGTACTTC
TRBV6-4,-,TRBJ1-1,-,CASSESTGVAEAFF,TGTGCCAGCAGTGAAAGTACAGGAGTAGCCGAAGCTTTCTTT
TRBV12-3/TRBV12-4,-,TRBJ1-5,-,CASSFPGNQPQHF,TGTGCCAGCAGTTTCCCAGGAAATCAGCCCCAGCATTTT
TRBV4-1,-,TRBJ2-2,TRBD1,CASSPQTYRGNTGELFF,TGCGCCAGCAGCCCTCAAACCTACAGGGGGAACACCGGGGAGCTGTTTTTT
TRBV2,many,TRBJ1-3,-,CASSDREGSGNTIYF,TGTGCCAGCAGTGACAGGGAGGGATCTGGAAACACCATATATTTT
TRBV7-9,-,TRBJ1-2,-,CASSLMTENYGYTF,TGTGCCAGCAGCTTAATGACAGAGAACTATGGCTACACCTTC
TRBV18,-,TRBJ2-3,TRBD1,CASSPPTGGMSTDTQYF,TGTGCCAGCTCACCACCAACAGGGGGGATGAGCACAGATACGCAGTATTTT
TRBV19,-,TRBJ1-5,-,CASRHRVSNQPQHF,TGTGCCAGTAGGCACAGGGTGAGCAATCAGCCCCAGCATTTT
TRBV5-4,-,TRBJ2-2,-,CASSSPGQGRAGELFF,TGTGCCAGCAGCTCGCCGGGGCAGGGGAGGGCCGGGGAGCTGTTTTTT
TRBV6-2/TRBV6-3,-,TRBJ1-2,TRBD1,CASSTRTGSYYGYTF,TGTGCCAGCAGTACCAGGACAGGGAGTTACTATGGCTACACCTTC
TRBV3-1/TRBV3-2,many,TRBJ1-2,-,CASSQGHYYGYTF,TGTGCCAGCAGCCAAGGTCACTACTATGGCTACACCTTC
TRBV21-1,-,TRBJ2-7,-,CASSKVQGQGARCSYEQYF,TGTGCCAGCAGCAAAGTGCAAGGACAGGGGGCGCGGTGCTCCTACGAGCAGTACTTC
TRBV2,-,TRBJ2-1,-,CASSVNTYNEQFF,TGTGCCAGCAGTGTGAACACCTACAATGAGCAGTTCTTC
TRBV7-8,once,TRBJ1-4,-,CASSPRDVEKLFF,TGTGCCAGCAGCCCCCGAGATGTTGAAAAACTGTTTTTT
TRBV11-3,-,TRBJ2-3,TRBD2,CASSLGRGDTDTQYF,TGTGCCAGCAGCTTAGGGCGGGGGGACACAGATACGCAGTATTTT
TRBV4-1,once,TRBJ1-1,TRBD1,CASSQDERGHTEAFF,TGCGCCAGCAGCCAAGATGAGAGGGGGCACACTGAAGCTTTCTTT
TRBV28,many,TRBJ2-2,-,CASSFLQGTGELFF,TGTGCCAGCAGTTTTCTCCAGGGGACCGGGGAGCTGTTTTTT
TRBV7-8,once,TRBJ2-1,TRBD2,CASSRGLAGGPRYNEQFF,TGTGCCAGCAGCCGAGGACTAGCGGGGGGGCCGAGGTACAATGAGCAGTTCTTC
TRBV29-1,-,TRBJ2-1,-,CSVARETYNEQFF,TGCAGCGTTGCCAGGGAAACCTACAATGAGCAGTTCTTC
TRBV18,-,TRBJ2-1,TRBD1,CASSPREQGLGNEQFF,TGTGCCAGCTCACCACGTGAACAGGGGCTTGGGAATGAGCAGTTCTTC
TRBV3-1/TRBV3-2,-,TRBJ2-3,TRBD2,CASSQDKCQAGGRSDTQYF,TGTGCCAGCAGCCAAGATAAGTGTCAAGCGGGGGGGCGGTCTGATACGCAGTATTTT
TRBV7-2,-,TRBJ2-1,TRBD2,CASSARLAGEPYNEQFF,TGTGCCAGCAGCGCAAGACTAGCGGGGGAACCCTACAATGAGCAGTTCTTC
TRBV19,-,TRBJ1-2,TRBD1,CASSISPDRTYGYTF,TGTGCCAGTAGTATATCCCCGGACAGGACCTATGGCTACACCTTC
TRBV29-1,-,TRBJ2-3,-,CSVEDRQASFTDTQYF,TGCAGCGTTGAAGATCGGCAGGCTAGCTTCACAGATACGCAGTATTTT
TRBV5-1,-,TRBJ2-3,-,CASSLVSGFADTQYF,TGCGCCAGCAGCTTGGTTTCAGGGTTTGCAGATACGCAGTATTTT
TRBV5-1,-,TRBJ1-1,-,CASSYQDLNTEAFF,TGCGCCAGCAGCTACCAGGACTTGAACACTGAAGCTTTCTTT
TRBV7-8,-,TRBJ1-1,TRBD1,CASSLRDRNTEAFF,TGTGCCAGCAGCCTAAGGGACAGGAACACTGAAGCTTTCTTT
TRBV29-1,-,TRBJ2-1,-,CSVDTAYNEQFF,TGCAGCGTTGATACGGCCTACAATGAGCAGTTCTTC
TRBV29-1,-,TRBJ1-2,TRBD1,CSVEDLRGYGYTF,TGCAGCGTTGAAGATCTCAGGGGGTATGGCTACACCTTC
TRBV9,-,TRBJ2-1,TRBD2,CASSFSGVTPNEQFF,TGTGCCAGCAGCTTTAGCGGGGTTACACCCAATGAGCAGTTCTTC
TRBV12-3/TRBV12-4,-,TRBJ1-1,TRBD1,CASSWSGGTEAFF,TGTGCCAGCAGTTGGTCAGGGGGCACTGAAGCTTTCTTT
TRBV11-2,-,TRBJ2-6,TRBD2,CASSLVLAGGLSGANVLTF,TGTGCCAGCAGCTTAGTCCTAGCGGGGGGGCTCTCCGGGGCCAACGTCCTGACTTTC
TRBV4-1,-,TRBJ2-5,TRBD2,CASSQDFGLAGETQYF,TGCGCCAGCAGCCAAGATTTTGGACTAGCGGGGGAGACCCAGTACTTC
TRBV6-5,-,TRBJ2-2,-,CASSLASPGELFF,TGTGCCAGCAGTTTGGCTTCCCCCGGGGAGCTGTTTTTT
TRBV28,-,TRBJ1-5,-,CACTGGIGNQPQHF,TGTGCTTGCACCGGAGGGATTGGCAATCAGCCCCAGCATTTT
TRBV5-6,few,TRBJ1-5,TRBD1,CASSWGTGETRQPQHF,TGTGCCAGCAGCTGGGGGACAGGGGAGACAAGGCAGCCCCAGCATTTT
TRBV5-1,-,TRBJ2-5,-,CASSSQGRSEETQYF,TGCGCCAGCAGCTCACAGGGGAGGTCCGAAGAGACCCAGTACTTC
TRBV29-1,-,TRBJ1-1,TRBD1,CSVAWQGDTEAFF,TGCAGCGTTGCCTGGCAGGGGGACACTGAAGCTTTCTTT
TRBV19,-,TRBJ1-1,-,CASEAVKNTEAFF,TGTGCCAGTGAAGCCGTGAAGAACACTGAAGCTTTCTTT
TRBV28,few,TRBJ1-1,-,CASRPQGTQNTEAFF,TGTGCCAGCAGGCCGCAGGGGACACAAAACACTGAAGCTTTCTTT
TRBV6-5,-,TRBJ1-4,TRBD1,CASRGLGTELFF,TGTGCCAGCCGGGGACTAGGGACAGAACTGTTTTTT
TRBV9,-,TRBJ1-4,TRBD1,CASSNTRQGNLATNEKLFF,TGTGCCAGCAGCAATACTCGACAGGGAAACTTGGCAACTAATGAAAAACTGTTTTTT
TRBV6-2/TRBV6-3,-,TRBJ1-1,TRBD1,CASSYPGQGRETEAFF,TGTGCCAGCAGTTACCCGGGACAGGGGAGGGAAACTGAAGCTTTCTTT
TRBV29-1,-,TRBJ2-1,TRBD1,CSVEPSLQGTSYNEQFF,TGCAGCGTTGAACCCTCTTTACAGGGGACCTCCTACAATGAGCAGTTCTTC
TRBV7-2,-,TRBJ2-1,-,CASSLAAGGSYNEQFF,TGTGCCAGCAGCTTAGCAGCAGGGGGGTCCTACAATGAGCAGTTCTTC
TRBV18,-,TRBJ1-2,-,CASSGTPWTEADGYTF,TGTGCCAGCTCAGGGACCCCCTGGACAGAGGCCGATGGCTACACCTTC
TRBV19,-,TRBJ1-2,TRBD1,CASSPHPSDRNYGYTF,TGTGCCAGTAGTCCACACCCGTCGGACAGGAACTATGGCTACACCTTC
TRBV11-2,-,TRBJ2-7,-,CASSTPGFYSYEQYF,TGTGCCAGCAGCACTCCCGGGTTCTACTCCTACGAGCAGTACTTC
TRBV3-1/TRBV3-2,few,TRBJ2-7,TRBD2,CASSQTSGGDYEQYF,TGTGCCAGCAGCCAAACTAGCGGGGGGGACTACGAGCAGTACTTC
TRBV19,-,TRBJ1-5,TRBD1,CASSINTGESNQPQHF,TGTGCCAGTAGTATAAATACAGGGGAGAGTAATCAGCCCCAGCATTTT